This entry describes one T cell receptor (beta chain). Per the authors' pipeline: Amplification from reference gene primers served as the basis for estimated nucleated cell counts. Here immunoSEQ multiplex PCR was the method, and the copy in TCRdb shows in-frame clones only, minus some. From that table come the V and J calls and clone size; the DNA was used to work out D and trimming. This table has some 98,000 clones, approximately 82% appearing once. These data come from a study of blood T cell repertoires in COVID-19. Across the study: Spain, Italy and the United States supplied samples that represented acute and convalescent COVID-19. PBMCs, B-cell-depleted T cells, or T cells provided the cDNA or gDNA that made up the material.

This CDR3 has 14 amino acids. CDR1 is LNHDA, CDR2 SQIVND, per germline (reference sequence). V trimming: 4 bases; J trimming: 8 bases; junction bases outside the gene matches: 7. This receptor was taken from a man between 65 and 85 years old with active or convalescent COVID-19. J is TRBJ1-4 and V is TRBV19; 7 nucleotides line up with TRBD1. Sequences were obtained from peripheral blood. The CDR3 DNA reads TGTGCCAGTAGTAGTACAGGGGCCAGGGAAAAACTGTTTTTT. Translation gives CASSSTGAREKLFF.